Included here is one T cell receptor beta chain sequence, with context. In germline, CDR1 is SGHAT, CDR2 FQNNGV. V was trimmed by 1 base and J by 0 bases, leaving 4 bases between them. The CDR3 runs to 13 residues. This entry comes from a study of shared clonotypes between healthy human individuals. The data were produced by immunoSEQ multiplex PCR, yet TCRdb's version contains in-frame clones alone and is incomplete. Seen here are about 1 million clones, approximately 72% observed once, and the top ten hold approximately 1.5%. Sequenced material: memory CD4+ T cells sorted from blood. Regarding subset: CD45RA-negative fraction. The chain employs TRBV11-2 and TRBJ2-7; D not resolved. This TCR derives from a man younger than 30 in good health. This CDR3 is CASSLAISYEQYF. CDR3 DNA: TGTGCCAGCAGCTTAGCCATCTCCTACGAGCAGTACTTC.